This TCR beta chain was obtained from a study of patients and donors after allogeneic stem cell transplantation. This clonotype has just a few counts. Germline V gene lookup returns CDR1 SGHRS and CDR2 YFSETQ. V lost 2 bases, J lost 2 bases, and 6 bases stayed unmatched. CDR3 length: 16 residues. TCRdb passed the RT-PCR reads through MiXCR, listing each CDR3 protein once. Of 70,000 to 75,000 distinct CDR3 sequences in the sample, about a quarter were seen once. The clonotype originates from a human donor who was either an allogeneic HSCT recipient or a stem cell or donor lymphocyte infusion donor (not recorded which). It is not recorded whose cells these are; they may come from a transplant donor. The chain is built from TRBV5-1 and TRBJ2-3; 9 bases are shared with TRBD1. Sequenced input: blood, either unsorted or a sorted T cell fraction (not recorded which). Here the CDR3 reads CASSFPRDRDTDTQYF. DNA of the CDR3: TGCGCCAGCAGCTTCCCCCGGGACAGGGACACAGATACGCAGTATTTT.